The clone carrying this T cell receptor beta chain occurred many times. With a J-beta primer mix and a sample-barcoded 5' primer, a second PCR ran 7 to 11 cycles. Each CDR3 protein gets one entry after TCRdb re-called the 5' RACE reads with MiXCR. The sample lists approximately 1.5 million distinct CDR3 sequences; roughly 32% were seen once. The data derive from a study of blood T cells in healthy people across ages. Trimming left V 6 bases short and J 1 base short, with 9 bases between. There are 13 residues in the CDR3. The sample was blood. The source is a woman aged 30 to 39 in good health. The chain employs TRBV12-3 or TRBV12-4 and TRBJ1-1; perhaps TRBD1 as D (5 bases). The chain's CDR3 is CASRPQGNTEAFF. In DNA form, the CDR3 reads TGTGCCAGCAGACCCCAGGGGAACACTGAAGCTTTCTTT.